This is a list of T cell receptor beta chains from one sample in a study of T cells in Graves' hyperthyroidism and ophthalmopathy. TCRdb re-derived calls from the multiplex PCR reads in MiXCR, one entry per CDR3 protein. Of hundreds of thousands of distinct CDR3 sequences listed, roughly 15% were seen once; the top ten hold about 3.9%. Sequences were obtained from blood. Every receptor here comes from a woman in her thirties or forties with Graves' ophthalmopathy. The CDR3 runs from the conserved cysteine through the conserved F or W. Each record gives: J gene, clone size, V gene, CDR3 length, CDR3 protein. Size is stated for part of the rows, as once, few or many counts, or as a class when the clone is expanded.

TRBJ1-2,many,TRBV28,13,CASRWTGIYGYTF
TRBJ1-2,many,TRBV6-1,13,CASSEGHSGGYTF
TRBJ1-1,once,TRBV6-1,14,CASSLGQGVTEAFF
TRBJ2-7,many,TRBV12-3/TRBV12-4,14,CASSSGTGIHEQYF
TRBJ2-4,many,TRBV7-9,16,CASSLMGALAKNIQYF
TRBJ2-7,many,TRBV5-1,12,CASRNTGSEQYF
TRBJ1-1,many,TRBV28,16,CASSLRPTGMNTEAFF
TRBJ1-5,.,TRBV3-1,16,CASSLGNSVSNQPQHF
TRBJ1-1,.,TRBV10-3,13,CATTGVENTEAFF
TRBJ2-7,many,TRBV6-1,15,CASSARLAGEREQYF
TRBJ2-7,many,TRBV19,15,CASSNSPGLADEQYF
TRBJ1-1,many,TRBV28,11,CASTENHSWFF
TRBJ2-5,few,TRBV30,16,CAWSAGLAGEFETQYF
TRBJ2-5,many,TRBV19,15,CATAFRTHARETQYF
TRBJ2-7,many,TRBV6-2/TRBV6-3,16,CASSHLSSGNGGEQYF
TRBJ2-7,many,TRBV7-8,14,CASSFSLEVHEQYF
TRBJ1-1,many,TRBV29-1,11,CSVGLNTEAFF
TRBJ1-3,many,TRBV9,16,CASSVGGQSFGNTIYF
TRBJ2-7,many,TRBV12-3/TRBV12-4,17,CASSFGASGTSPYEQYF
TRBJ2-3,few,TRBV12-3/TRBV12-4,15,CASRPDSGSTDTQYF
TRBJ2-2,many,TRBV24-1,14,CATMGTGHTGELFF
TRBJ1-5,many,TRBV20-1,13,CSAETGGNQPQHF
TRBJ2-5,many,TRBV4-3,18,CASSQVMSSGRSGETQYF
TRBJ1-5,many,TRBV6-2/TRBV6-3,15,CATQRGNRSKQPQHF
TRBJ1-1,many,TRBV27,13,CASMTGVNTEAFF
TRBJ2-7,many,TRBV11-3,14,CASSPRGAAYEQYF
TRBJ1-2,.,TRBV18,15,CASSVNPGTEGGYTF
TRBJ2-5,many,TRBV15,14,CATSGGDGKETQYF
TRBJ1-2,many,TRBV14,13,CASSHRQTYGYTF